This T cell receptor beta chain was profiled in a study of blood T cells in healthy people across ages. Study-level points and caveats: Versus aged donors, long-lived donors had higher diversity and more naive CD4+ cells. A roughly linear age-dependent decrease characterized TCR beta diversity per million T cells. Strong correlation existed between TCR beta diversity and naive T cell percentage.

It was with a sample-barcoded 5' primer and a J-beta primer mix that a second PCR of about 7 to 12 cycles was run. TCRdb itself ran the 5' RACE reads through MiXCR, one entry per CDR3 protein. Here the sample spans about a million distinct CDR3 sequences, 51% being singletons. The germline V gene encodes CDR1 LGHNA and CDR2 YNFKEQ. Trimming shortened V by 4 bases and J by 2 bases, and 13 bases separated the two germline ends. The CDR3 spans 15 residues. A few counts support this clonotype. Its antigen remains unidentified. Sequencing was done on a sample of blood. The receptor was derived from a woman in her fifties or sixties in good health. V gene TRBV4-2 combines with J gene TRBJ2-3; D might be TRBD2 (5 bases). The CDR3, as DNA: TGTGCCAGCAGCCCTGGGGTTGGACTCACAGATACGCAGTATTTT. It is translated as CASSPGVGLTDTQYF.